This T cell receptor beta chain is from a study of breast tumors, draining lymph nodes, adjacent tissues. This CDR3 spans 13 amino acids. With V trimmed by 8 bases and J by 7 bases, 3 bases remained unmatched. Per the germline V gene, CDR1 is MNHNS and CDR2 is SASEGT. Samples came from axillary lymph nodes draining the breast cancer. Many counts were recorded for this clonotype. TCRdb re-analysed the multiplex PCR reads in MiXCR, keeping a single row per CDR3 protein. The sample includes roughly 130,000 distinct CDR3 sequences, approximately 30% of them seen just once. This clonotype originated in a female donor with breast cancer. Some clones in this sample may be carry-over from other donors' samples. The rearrangement links TRBV6-1 to TRBJ1-6, with 9 bases identical to TRBD1. Input material: axillary lymph node tissue. The CDR3 spells CASRGTGNSPLHF. CDR3 nucleotides: TGTGCCAGCCGTGGGACAGGGAATTCACCCCTCCACTTT.